This TCR beta chain was observed in a study of blood T cells in healthy people across ages. Notes on the study in general: The fall in TCR beta diversity per million T cells was roughly linear with age.

With regard to this clonotype: Its antigen is still unknown.

PCR was performed a second time for roughly 7 to 12 cycles using a sample-barcoded 5' primer and a J-beta primer mix. A minimum of 3 million CDR3-containing paired-end reads was obtained for each sample. Each CDR3 protein gets one entry after TCRdb re-called the 5' RACE reads with MiXCR. The sample has around 1,000,000 distinct CDR3 sequences, 20% to 25% seen once; the top ten hold about 0.72%. The germline V gene encodes CDR1 KGHDR and CDR2 SFDVKD. With V trimmed by 0 bases and J by 0 bases, 5 bases remained unmatched. The CDR3 is 18 amino acids. This same sample was also taken into another study, of T cells of mothers and their children.

The source material was blood. The chain is built from TRBV24-1 and TRBJ2-1, with 9 nucleotides matching TRBD2. The sequence derives from a girl aged 2 to 10 in good health. Here the CDR3 reads CATSDLRASGTSYNEQFF. For the CDR3, the DNA is TGTGCCACCAGTGATTTGCGAGCTAGCGGGACCTCCTACAATGAGCAGTTCTTC.